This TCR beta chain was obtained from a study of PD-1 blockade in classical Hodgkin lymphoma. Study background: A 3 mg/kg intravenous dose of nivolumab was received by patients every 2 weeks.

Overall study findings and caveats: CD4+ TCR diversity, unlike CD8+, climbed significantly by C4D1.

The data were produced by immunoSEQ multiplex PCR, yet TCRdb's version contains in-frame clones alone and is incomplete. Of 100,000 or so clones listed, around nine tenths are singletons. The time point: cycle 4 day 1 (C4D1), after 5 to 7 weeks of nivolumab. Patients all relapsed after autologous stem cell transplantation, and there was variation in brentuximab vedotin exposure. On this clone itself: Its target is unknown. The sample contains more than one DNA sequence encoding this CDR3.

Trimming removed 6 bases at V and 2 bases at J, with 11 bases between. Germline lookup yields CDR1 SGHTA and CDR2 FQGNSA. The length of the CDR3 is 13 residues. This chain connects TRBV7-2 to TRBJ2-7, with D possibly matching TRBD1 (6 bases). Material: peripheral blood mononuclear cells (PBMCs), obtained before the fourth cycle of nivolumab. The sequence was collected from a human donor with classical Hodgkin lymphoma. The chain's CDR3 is CASSPDRTYEQYF. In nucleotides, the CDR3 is TGTGCCAGCAGTCCAGACAGGACCTACGAGCAGTACTTC.